The present T cell receptor (beta chain) was sequenced within a study of T cell responses to AZD1222 COVID-19 vaccine. Study-level information: Pooling was applied to second doses at about 4 or about 12 weeks.

Germline V gene sequence: CDR1 SGHAT, CDR2 FQDESV (reference sequence). The CDR3 is 16 amino acids. Unmatched junction bases numbered 6, after V lost 3 bases and J lost 0 bases. TCRdb keeps only in-frame clones here, not all; method: immunoSEQ multiplex PCR. The table shows about 94,000 clones, with 88% occurring only once. The chain recombines TRBV11-1 with TRBJ2-3; TRBD2 aligns across 7 bases. This TCR derives from an adult in good health. The sequencing used peripheral blood, collected on day 0 of AZD1222 vaccination. CDR3 bases: TGTGCCAGCAGCTTCGAAGGGAGGGTGAGCACAGATACGCAGTATTTT. Protein sequence: CASSFEGRVSTDTQYF.